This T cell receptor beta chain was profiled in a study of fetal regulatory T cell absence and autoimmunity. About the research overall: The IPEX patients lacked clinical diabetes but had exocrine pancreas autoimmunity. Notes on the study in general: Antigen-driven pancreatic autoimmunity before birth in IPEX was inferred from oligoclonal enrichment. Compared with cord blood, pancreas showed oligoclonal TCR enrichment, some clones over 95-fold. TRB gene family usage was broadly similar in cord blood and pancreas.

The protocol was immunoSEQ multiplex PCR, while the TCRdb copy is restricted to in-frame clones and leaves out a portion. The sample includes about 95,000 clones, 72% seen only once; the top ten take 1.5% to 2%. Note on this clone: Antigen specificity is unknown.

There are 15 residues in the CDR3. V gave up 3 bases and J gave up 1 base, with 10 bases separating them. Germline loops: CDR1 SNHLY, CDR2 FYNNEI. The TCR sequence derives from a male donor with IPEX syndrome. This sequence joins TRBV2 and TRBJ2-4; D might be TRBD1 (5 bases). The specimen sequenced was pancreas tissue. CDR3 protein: CASSDRALAKNIQYF. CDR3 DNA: TGTGCCAGCAGTGACAGGGCCCTGGCCAAAAACATTCAGTACTTC.